This TCR beta chain emerged from a study of OX40 agonist ivuxolimab in advanced cancers. Study at large: The treatment was a fully human IgG2 OX40 agonist, ivuxolimab. The diagnoses of dose-escalation patients were hepatocellular carcinoma, melanoma, renal cell or head and neck cancer.

TCRdb's copy holds only in-frame clones and misses some; the assay was immunoSEQ multiplex PCR. The sample contains around 45,000 clones, around 88% of which appear only once. Study-wide points: Expanded clones belonging to CD8+ T cells outnumbered, on average, those of CD4+. Partial responders at 0.1-3.0 mg/kg showed near-lowest clonal expansion.

Deletions cut 4 bases from V and 4 bases from J, with 11 bases between. From germline, CDR1 is SGDLS and CDR2 YYNGEE. The CDR3 runs to 13 residues. Turning to this clone: Its antigen is undetermined.

The chain combines TRBV9 with TRBJ1-1; D is unclear. The input for sequencing was CD4+ or CD8+ T cells sorted from blood, taken in a trial of the OX40 agonist ivuxolimab. This sequence originates from an adult with an advanced solid tumor such as melanoma, head and neck, liver or kidney cancer. The DNA of the CDR3 is TGTGCCAGCAGCCGAGAGGGTACCACTGAAGCTTTCTTT. Protein product: CASSREGTTEAFF.